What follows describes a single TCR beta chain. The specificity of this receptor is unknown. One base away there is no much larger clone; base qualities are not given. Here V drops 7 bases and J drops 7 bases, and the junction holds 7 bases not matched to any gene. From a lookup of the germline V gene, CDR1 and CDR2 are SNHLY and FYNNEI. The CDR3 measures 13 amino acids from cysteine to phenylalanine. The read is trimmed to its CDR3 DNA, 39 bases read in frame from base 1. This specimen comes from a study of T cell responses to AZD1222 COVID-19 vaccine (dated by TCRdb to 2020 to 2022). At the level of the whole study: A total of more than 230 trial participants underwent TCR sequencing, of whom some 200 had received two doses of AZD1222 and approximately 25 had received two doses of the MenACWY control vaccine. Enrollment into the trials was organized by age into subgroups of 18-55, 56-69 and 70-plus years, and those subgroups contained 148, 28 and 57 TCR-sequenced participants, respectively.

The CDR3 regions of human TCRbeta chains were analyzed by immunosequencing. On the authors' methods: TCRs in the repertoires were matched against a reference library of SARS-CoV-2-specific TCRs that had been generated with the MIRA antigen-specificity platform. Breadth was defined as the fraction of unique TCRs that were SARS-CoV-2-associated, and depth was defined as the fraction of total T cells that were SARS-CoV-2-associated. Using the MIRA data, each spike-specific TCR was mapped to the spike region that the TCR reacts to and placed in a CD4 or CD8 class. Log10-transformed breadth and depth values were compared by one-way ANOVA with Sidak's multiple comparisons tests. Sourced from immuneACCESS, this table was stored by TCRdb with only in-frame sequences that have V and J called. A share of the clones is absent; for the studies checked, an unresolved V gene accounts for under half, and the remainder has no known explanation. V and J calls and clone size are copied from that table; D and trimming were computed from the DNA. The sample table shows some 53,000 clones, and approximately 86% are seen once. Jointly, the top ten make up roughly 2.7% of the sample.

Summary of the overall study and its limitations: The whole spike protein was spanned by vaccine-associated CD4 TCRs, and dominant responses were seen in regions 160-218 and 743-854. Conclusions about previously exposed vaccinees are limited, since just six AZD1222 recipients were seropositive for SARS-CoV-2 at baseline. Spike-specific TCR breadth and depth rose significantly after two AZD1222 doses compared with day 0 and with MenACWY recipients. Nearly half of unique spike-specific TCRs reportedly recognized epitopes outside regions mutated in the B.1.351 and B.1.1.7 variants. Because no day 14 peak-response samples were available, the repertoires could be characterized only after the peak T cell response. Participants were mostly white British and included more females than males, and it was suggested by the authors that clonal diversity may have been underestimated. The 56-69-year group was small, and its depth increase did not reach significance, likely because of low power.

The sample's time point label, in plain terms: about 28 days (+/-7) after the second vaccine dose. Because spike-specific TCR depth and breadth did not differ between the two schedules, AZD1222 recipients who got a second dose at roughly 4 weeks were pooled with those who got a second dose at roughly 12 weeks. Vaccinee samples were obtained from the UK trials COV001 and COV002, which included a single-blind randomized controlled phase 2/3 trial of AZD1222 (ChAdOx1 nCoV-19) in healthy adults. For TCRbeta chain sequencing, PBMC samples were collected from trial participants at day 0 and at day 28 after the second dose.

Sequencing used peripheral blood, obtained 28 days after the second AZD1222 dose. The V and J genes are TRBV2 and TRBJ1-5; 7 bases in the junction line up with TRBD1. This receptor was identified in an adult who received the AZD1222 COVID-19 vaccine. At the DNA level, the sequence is TGTGCCAGCAAAGGGGGCGCGGGACAGCCCCAGCATTTT. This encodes CASKGGAGQPQHF.